This T cell receptor (beta chain) was captured in a study of shared clonotypes between healthy human individuals. For the study at large: The donors, a couple of women and a few men, were aged 18 to 49.

The germline V gene has CDR1 MDHEN and CDR2 SYDVKM. The length of the CDR3 is 13 residues. V was shortened by 3 bases and J by 7 bases, with 13 bases between the two germline ends. A remark on this clone: The antigen is unknown.

Data came from immunoSEQ multiplex PCR; TCRdb stores just in-frame clones and leaves some out. The sample includes some 380,000 clones, around 96% seen only once; the top ten take less than 0.35%. Study-level findings and limits: Sample collection involved blood only; tissue repertoires are likely different.

The sample taken for sequencing was memory CD8+ T cells sorted from blood. Subset reported: CD45RO+ cells pooled with CCR7-negative TemRA cells. The chain joins TRBV28 to TRBJ2-7; tentatively, D is TRBD1 or TRBD2 (5 bases each). The sequence was collected from a man under 40 in good health. The CDR3 protein is CASSFPTRGEQYF. Here the CDR3 DNA reads TGTGCCAGCAGTTTCCCCACGAGGGGAGAGCAGTACTTC.